The rows below give T cell receptor beta chains drawn from one sample of a study of neurological immune-mediated disorders. TCRdb re-called the 5' RACE reads through MiXCR, storing one row per CDR3 protein. Here the sample spans tens of thousands of distinct CDR3 sequences, around 2.3% being singletons. The material sequenced was PBMCs. These receptors were taken from a man aged 45-65 years with multiple sclerosis. The CDR3 runs from the conserved cysteine through the conserved F or W. Each record gives: D gene, clone size, V gene, J gene, CDR3 DNA, CDR3 protein. A D gene is named only where the DNA matches it firmly. The listing skips clone size in some rows; elsewhere it reads once, few, many or a size class.

NA	many	TRBV5-6	TRBJ1-2	TGTGCCGGGACGTCGGTTGTGAAGGGTGGCTACACCTTC	CAGTSVVKGGYTF
NA	many	TRBV12-3/TRBV12-4	TRBJ1-3	TGTGCCAGCAAGAAACAGGGAGTAGGAGGAAACACCATATATTTT	CASKKQGVGGNTIYF
NA	many	TRBV7-9	TRBJ1-3	TGTGCCAGCAGCCCCCGGCCCTCGGCCGGAAACACCATATATTTT	CASSPRPSAGNTIYF
NA	NA	TRBV20-1	TRBJ1-5	TGCAGTGCTAGAGCGCCCTCCGAGCCCCAGCATTTT	CSARAPSEPQHF
NA	NA	TRBV10-1	TRBJ1-2	TGCGCCAGTCTTGACAGGTGCCCTTCCGGTCCTTATGGCTACACCTTC	CASLDRCPSGPYGYTF
NA	few	TRBV2	TRBJ2-5	TGTGCCAGCAGTGTTCCCCAAAGACAAGAGACCCAGTACTTC	CASSVPQRQETQYF
NA	many	TRBV7-2	TRBJ1-2	TGTGCCAGCAGTCCGGACGGTCTACCCTATGGCTACACCTTC	CASSPDGLPYGYTF
NA	many	TRBV12-3/TRBV12-4	TRBJ1-6	TGTGCCAGCAACTCTCAGGGTTATAGCTCACCCCTCCACTTT	CASNSQGYSSPLHF
NA	many	TRBV7-2	TRBJ2-5	TGTGCCAGCAGCTTAGGGGGTAGCGCAGAGACCCAGTACTTC	CASSLGGSAETQYF
NA	many	TRBV2	TRBJ2-5	TGTGCCAGCATAACAGACCAAGAGACCCAGTACTTC	CASITDQETQYF
TRBD1	many	TRBV5-1	TRBJ1-6	TGCGCCAGCAGCTTCGGGCAGGGGGATTACTCACCCCTCCACTTT	CASSFGQGDYSPLHF
NA	many	TRBV7-9	TRBJ2-1	TGTGCCAGCAGCCACTTCCGGCGCCACAATGAGCAGTTCTTC	CASSHFRRHNEQFF
NA	many	TRBV6-5	TRBJ2-3	TGTGCCAGCAGTTACTCGACGTCCGGCACAGATACGCAGTATTTT	CASSYSTSGTDTQYF
TRBD2	many	TRBV7-2	TRBJ2-5	TGTGCCAGCAGCTTAGTGGGGACTAGCGGGGGGCAAGAGACCCAGTACTTC	CASSLVGTSGGQETQYF
NA	many	TRBV3-1	TRBJ1-5	TGTGCCAGCAGCCAAGGATCCCAACAGCCCCAGCATTTT	CASSQGSQQPQHF
TRBD1	many	TRBV3-1	TRBJ2-3	TGTGCCAGCAGCCAAGCACAGGGGGAATCAGATACGCAGTATTTT	CASSQAQGESDTQYF
NA	many	TRBV15	TRBJ2-2	TGTGCCACCAGCAGGACGGTGGGACCTCGGGACACCGGGGAGCTGTTTTTT	CATSRTVGPRDTGELFF
NA	many	TRBV7-2	TRBJ2-2	TGTGCCAGCAGCTTGGATGGGCGGGGTAACGGGGAGCTGTTTTTT	CASSLDGRGNGELFF
NA	many	TRBV5-1	TRBJ1-1	TGCGCCAGCAGATCAGGCTCTGAAGCTTTCTTT	CASRSGSEAFF
NA	many	TRBV7-2	TRBJ2-1	TGTGCCAGCAGCTACTACACTCGGGGGCAGGGCAATGAGCAGTTCTTC	CASSYYTRGQGNEQFF
NA	many	TRBV12-3/TRBV12-4	TRBJ1-2	TGTGCCAGCAGTTTAAGGTTTGGAGGCTACACCTTC	CASSLRFGGYTF
NA	many	TRBV6-2/TRBV6-3	TRBJ1-1	TGTGCCAGCAGGGGGACTCCTGAAGCTTTCTTT	CASRGTPEAFF
TRBD1	many	TRBV7-2	TRBJ2-1	TGTGCCAGCAGCTTAATTCGGACAGGGGCTTACAATGAGCAGTTCTTC	CASSLIRTGAYNEQFF
TRBD2	many	TRBV6-2/TRBV6-3	TRBJ2-2	TGTGCCAGCGGGACTACGATCAGCGGGGAGCTGTTTTTT	CASGTTISGELFF
NA	many	TRBV20-1	TRBJ2-2	TGCAGTGCTAGAGATTGGGGGGCGTGGGGCACCGGGGAGCTGTTTTTT	CSARDWGAWGTGELFF
NA	NA	TRBV20-1	TRBJ2-3	TGTAGTGTCCCGGGCCCTATGTTTAATACGCAGTATTTT	CSVPGPMFNTQYF
TRBD2	many	TRBV10-2	TRBJ2-7	TGCGCCAGCAACCCGGGGGGGCCGGGGGAGCAGTACTTC	CASNPGGPGEQYF
TRBD2	many	TRBV12-3/TRBV12-4	TRBJ2-1	TGTGCCAGCAGCACTAGCGGGGGGGCTTTTGATGGGTTCTTC	CASSTSGGAFDGFF
TRBD1	few	TRBV6-5	TRBJ1-2	TGTGCCAGCAGTTACACCCGGACAGGGGGAGGTTATGGCTACACCTTC	CASSYTRTGGGYGYTF
NA	many	TRBV6-2/TRBV6-3	TRBJ2-1	TGTGCCAGCAGTTCCGCCAAGGGGCGAAGCTCCTACAATGAGCAGTTCTTC	CASSSAKGRSSYNEQFF
NA	many	TRBV5-8	TRBJ2-3	TGTGCCAGCAGCTGGGGGGCGGGAGCATCCACAGATACGCAGTATTTT	CASSWGAGASTDTQYF
NA	many	TRBV12-3/TRBV12-4	TRBJ1-1	TGTGCCAGCAGACTCGGAACATTGAACACTGAAGCTTTCTTT	CASRLGTLNTEAFF
NA	many	TRBV5-1	TRBJ2-1	TGCGCCAGCAGCTTGGGGGCCGGGGAGAGCTCCTACAATGAGCAGTTCTTC	CASSLGAGESSYNEQFF
TRBD2	many	TRBV14	TRBJ2-7	TGTGCCAGCAGCGTTACCGGGGGGAGCTCCTACGAGCAGTACTTC	CASSVTGGSSYEQYF
NA	many	TRBV9	TRBJ1-2	TGTGCCAGCAGCGTAGCGATAGGGGGGCCGCAGTACTATGGCTACACCTTC	CASSVAIGGPQYYGYTF
NA	many	TRBV20-1	TRBJ2-5	TGCAGTGCTAGAGACCTCGAATTCGGAGGGACAGTCGAAGAGACCCAGTACTTC	CSARDLEFGGTVEETQYF
NA	many	TRBV20-1	TRBJ2-3	TGCAGTGCTAATCTCCCAGAAGGTCGCACAGATACGCAGTATTTT	CSANLPEGRTDTQYF
NA	many	TRBV12-3/TRBV12-4	TRBJ1-5	TGTGCCAGCAGCCGGGACAGCAATCAGCCCCAGCATTTT	CASSRDSNQPQHF
TRBD2	many	TRBV7-2	TRBJ2-7	TGTGCCAGCAGCTTCGTCGGGACTAGCGGGGGAAACGAGCAGTACTTC	CASSFVGTSGGNEQYF
TRBD2	many	TRBV4-3	TRBJ2-1	TGCGCCAGCAGCCAAGCTAGCGGGGGGGCGGGGGAGCAGTTCTTC	CASSQASGGAGEQFF
TRBD2	many	TRBV4-2	TRBJ2-7	TGTGCCAGCAGCCACGAGCGGGGGAGGTCCTACGAGCAGTACTTC	CASSHERGRSYEQYF
NA	many	TRBV7-8	TRBJ2-2	TGTGCCAGCAGCTCTCCGACAGGTCCCACCGGGGAGCTGTTTTTT	CASSSPTGPTGELFF
NA	few	TRBV3-1	TRBJ2-5	TGTGCCAGCAGCCAAGAGACTACAGGGACCCAGTACTTC	CASSQETTGTQYF
NA	many	TRBV29-1	TRBJ2-7	TGCAGCGTTGGAGGGGCCGAGCAGTACTTC	CSVGGAEQYF
TRBD2	many	TRBV14	TRBJ2-1	TGTGCCAGCAGCCAAGCGGCGGGGGGGCCGAGTGAGCAGTTCTTC	CASSQAAGGPSEQFF
NA	many	TRBV15	TRBJ1-5	TGTGCCACCAGCAGAAATCCCGGGCCGCTAGGGCAGCCCCAGCATTTT	CATSRNPGPLGQPQHF
NA	medium-sized	TRBV6-4	TRBJ2-5	TGTGCCAGCAGTGACACCGGCGGCAGCGGCCAAGAGACCCAGTACTTC	CASSDTGGSGQETQYF
NA	many	TRBV18	TRBJ2-1	TGTGCCAGCTCACCACCGCAGCGAGCCTACAATGAGCAGTTCTTC	CASSPPQRAYNEQFF
NA	few	TRBV27	TRBJ2-7	TGTGCCAGCAGTTTTCCGGAGGGGAAGTCCTACGAGCAGTACTTC	CASSFPEGKSYEQYF
TRBD2	few	TRBV27	TRBJ2-1	TGTGCCAGCAGACTACGAGCGGGGGGATCCTCCTACAATGAGCAGTTCTTC	CASRLRAGGSSYNEQFF